These 7 T cell receptor beta chains share one sample of origin, sequenced in a study of T cell responses to AZD1222 COVID-19 vaccine. Assay used: immunoSEQ multiplex PCR; TCRdb lists only in-frame clones, some missing. This table has about 86,000 clones, approximately 90% appearing once. This sample comprised peripheral blood, obtained 28 days after the second AZD1222 dose. The receptors were sampled from an adult who received the AZD1222 COVID-19 vaccine.

The chain uses TRBV2 and TRBJ1-1; no definite D call. The CDR3 is 10 residues long. CDR1 is SNHLY, CDR2 FYNNEI, per germline. V lost 8 bases to trimming and J lost 3 bases, with 4 bases between them. Written as DNA, the CDR3 is TGTGCCAGCCAGTACACTGAAGCTTTCTTT. As protein: CASQYTEAFF.

The chain links TRBV25-1 to TRBJ2-2; possibly TRBD2 for D (5 bases). Germline loops: CDR1 MGHDK, CDR2 SYGVNS. Trimming took 3 bases from V and 0 from J, leaving 8 bases between them. The CDR3 sequence is 15 residues long. The CDR3 DNA sequence: TGTGCCAGCAGTGATACGGGGTCGAACACCGGGGAGCTGTTTTTT. Translation: CASSDTGSNTGELFF.

The rearrangement links TRBV28 to TRBJ1-5, with D maybe TRBD1 (6 bases). CDR1 and CDR2 from the germline V gene are MDHEN and SYDVKM. The CDR3 sequence is 16 residues long. V was clipped by 2 bases and J by 6 bases, with 17 bases between them. The CDR3 DNA is TGTGCCAGCAGTTTAGAATGGGGGGCCGCGGGTCAGCCCCAGCATTTT. Protein product: CASSLEWGAAGQPQHF.

The chain is built from TRBV5-1 and TRBJ2-5; perhaps TRBD2 as D (5 bases). V gave up 0 bases and J gave up 5 bases, with 11 bases separating them. Germline V gene sequence: CDR1 SGHRS, CDR2 YFSETQ. This CDR3 is built from 14 residues. In nucleotides, the CDR3 is TGCGCCAGCAGCTTGGGTGGGAGTGGTGAGACCCAGTACTTC. Translated: CASSLGGSGETQYF.

The V call is TRBV11-3, the J call TRBJ1-1; D unclear. V lost 2 bases to trimming and J lost 1 base, with 8 bases between them. Germline-derived CDR1 and CDR2 are SGHNT and YENEEA. This CDR3 comprises 14 residues. CDR3 protein: CASSLSLGNTEAFF. DNA of the CDR3: TGTGCCAGCAGCTTATCGCTTGGGAACACTGAAGCTTTCTTT.

This clone was observed once. The chain has TRBV6-1 and TRBJ2-3; 7 bases map to TRBD1. The junction had 3 bases not matched to a gene; V was cut back by 0 bases and J by 3 bases. The germline V gene encodes CDR1 MNHNS and CDR2 SASEGT. The CDR3 consists of 15 residues. For the CDR3, the DNA is TGTGCCAGCAGTGAAGCGACAGGGTGGACAGATACGCAGTATTTT. It specifies CASSEATGWTDTQYF.

The chain links TRBV28 to TRBJ2-5; 8 bases agree with TRBD1. Germline assignment: CDR1 MDHEN and CDR2 SYDVKM. V shed 3 bases, J shed 4 bases, and the junction held 10 bases outside the gene matches. The CDR3 sequence is 16 residues long. The CDR3 DNA follows: TGTGCCAGCAGTTTTTCCGGCTTCACAGGGGGAGAGACCCAGTACTTC. Residues: CASSFSGFTGGETQYF.